Listed below are T cell receptor beta chains from one sample, sequenced in a study of post-analysis software for immune sequencing data. Each CDR3 protein is one row after TCRdb ran MiXCR on the PCR reads. The sample yields about 680,000 distinct CDR3 sequences, over 45% seen once. Sequencing was performed on blood. The receptors were sampled from a girl aged 2 to 9 with multiple sclerosis. Both conserved end residues are part of each CDR3. A D gene is named only where the DNA matches it firmly. Where a row states a size, it is once, few, many or the class of an expanded clone; other rows omit it.

>TRBJ2-3|TRBD2|NA|TRBV14
TGTGCCAGCAGCCACCGATCAGCGGGAGGAAACACAGATACGCAGTATTTT
CASSHRSAGGNTDTQYF
>TRBJ2-1|NA|NA|TRBV5-6
TGTGCCAGCAGCGAAGGGACGGCCGTCTTAGAGCAGTTCTTC
CASSEGTAVLEQFF
>TRBJ2-1|TRBD2|once|TRBV14
TGTGCCAGCAGCCAAGCACTTTTAGCGGGGGTTTACAATGAGCAGTTCTTC
CASSQALLAGVYNEQFF
>TRBJ2-5|NA|NA|TRBV7-3
TGTGCCAGCAGCTCCGATGGACGGTGGGGAGAGACCCAGTACTTC
CASSSDGRWGETQYF
>TRBJ2-6|NA|NA|TRBV27
TGTGCCAGCAGTTTGGGCCGGGGGCCCTCTGGGGCCAACGTCCTGACTTTC
CASSLGRGPSGANVLTF
>TRBJ1-5|TRBD1|NA|TRBV29-1
TGCAGCGTTGCAATACAGGGGGGGCAGCCCCAGCATTTT
CSVAIQGGQPQHF
>TRBJ2-3|NA|few|TRBV12-3/TRBV12-4
TGTGCCAGCAGTCTCCAGCGGAGCCTTGGGGATACGCAGTATTTT
CASSLQRSLGDTQYF
>TRBJ2-3|NA|once|TRBV15
TGTGCCACCAGCAGAGATCTAGTAGCAGATACGCAGTATTTT
CATSRDLVADTQYF
>TRBJ1-2|NA|few|TRBV5-1
TGCGCCAGCAGCCCAGGGCGGGGGTACTATGGCTACACCTTC
CASSPGRGYYGYTF
>TRBJ2-4|NA|NA|TRBV29-1
TGCAGCGTATCGGGTCGCCTAGCCAAAAACATTCAGTACTTC
CSVSGRLAKNIQYF
>TRBJ1-6|NA|NA|TRBV19
TGTGCCAGTAGTCAGCGGGAAAATTCACCCCTCCACTTT
CASSQRENSPLHF
>TRBJ1-3|NA|NA|TRBV4-1
TGCGCCAGCAGCCGGGTAGTCGAACAGGGCGGCCAACCCTTCGGAAACACCATATATTTT
CASSRVVEQGGQPFGNTIYF
>TRBJ2-7|NA|NA|TRBV7-3
TGTGCCAGCAGCTTCCAGACAGGCGGCTACGAGCAGTACTTC
CASSFQTGGYEQYF
>TRBJ2-4|NA|NA|TRBV7-9
TGTGCCAGCAGCCCACCGGGACGCCCGAGTGCGGGGTACTTC
CASSPPGRPSAGYF
>TRBJ2-1|TRBD1|NA|TRBV5-4
TGTGCCAGCAGCCCACGGACAGGGTCGACTCATGAGCAGTTCTTC
CASSPRTGSTHEQFF
>TRBJ2-5|TRBD1|NA|TRBV6-5
TGTGCCAGCAGTTACTCCGTGACAGGGGACGAGACCCAGTACTTC
CASSYSVTGDETQYF